Below are 12 T cell receptor beta chains sequenced from a single sample in a study of T cells in Graves' hyperthyroidism and ophthalmopathy. Amplification targeted TCR beta CDR3 regions from RNA transcripts. First-round RT-PCR targeting the TCR CDR3 was performed with the HTBI primer set. MiXCR, run by TCRdb on the multiplex PCR reads, gives a single entry per CDR3 protein. This table has some 300,000 distinct CDR3 sequences, 15% to 20% appearing once. Input material: blood. Receptor source: a man aged 25 to 40 with Graves' hyperthyroidism.

This clonotype was observed a handful of times. The V call is TRBV6-1, the J call TRBJ2-4, with D unresolved. From germline, CDR1 is MNHNS and CDR2 SASEGT. CDR3 length: 13 residues. V shed 6 bases and J shed 1 base, with 7 bases lying between them. CDR3 coding DNA: TGTGCCAGCAGAACAATTGCCAAAAACATTCAGTACTTC. Its protein product is CASRTIAKNIQYF.

The chain links TRBV7-9 to TRBJ1-3; D is ambiguous. Trimming removed 4 bases from V and 4 bases from J, with 8 bases in between. CDR1 and CDR2 from the germline V gene are SEHNR and FQNEAQ (reference sequence). The CDR3 runs 13 residues. The CDR3, as DNA: TGTGCCAGCAGCTCCACGGACGGAAACACCATATATTTT. Its protein is CASSSTDGNTIYF.

A few counts support this clonotype. The CDR3 reads CASSTRNTIYF. The CDR3 DNA follows: TGTGCCAGCAGCACACGAAACACCATATATTTT. The gene calls are TRBV9 and TRBJ1-3, with D unresolved. With 4 bases removed from V and 5 bases from J, the gap between germline ends came to 4 bases. The CDR3 contains 11 residues. Germline CDR1 and CDR2: SGDLS and YYNGEE.

This clonotype was detected ten times or more. The chain has TRBV11-2 and TRBJ2-7; TRBD1 matches 8 bases. The trim removed 5 bases at V and 2 bases at J, leaving 14 bases unmatched. The CDR3 runs to 17 residues. Germline lookup yields CDR1 SGHAT and CDR2 FQNNGV. CDR3 loop: CASSPLLGRTGTYEQYF. The CDR3 nucleotides are TGTGCCAGCAGCCCCCTTTTGGGGAGGACAGGGACCTACGAGCAGTACTTC.

This clonotype was seen repeatedly, ten times or more. The V and J genes are TRBV27 and TRBJ2-1; D not certain. CDR1 is MNHEY, CDR2 SMNVEV, per germline (reference sequence). CDR3 length: 12 residues. V was cut by 2 bases and J by 8 bases, with 7 bases left in between. The CDR3 spells CASSLNGDEQFF. CDR3 in DNA: TGTGCCAGCAGTTTAAACGGCGATGAGCAGTTCTTC.

The sample holds a few counts of this clonotype. The chain is built from TRBV20-1 and TRBJ1-5; D call uncertain. CDR1 is DFQATT and CDR2 is SNEGSKA in the germline V gene (reference sequence). CDR3 size: 14 residues. V lost 1 base and J 0 bases, leaving 7 bases between the germline ends. The CDR3 nucleotides read TGCAGTGCTAGAGGGCCGACTAGCAATCAGCCCCAGCATTTT. Encoded protein: CSARGPTSNQPQHF.

This clonotype was counted at least ten times. The chain joins TRBV18 to TRBJ2-1; possibly TRBD2 for D (6 bases). Germline V gives CDR1 KGHSH, CDR2 LQKENI. This CDR3 is 16 amino acids long. V was cut by 3 bases and J by 2 bases, with 14 bases left in between. The CDR3 DNA sequence: TGTGCCAGCTCACCCACGGCGGGATTACCCTACAATGAGCAGTTCTTC. Amino acid sequence: CASSPTAGLPYNEQFF. Full variable domain (rest looked up from reference TRBV18 and TRBJ2-1): NAGVMQNPRHLVRRRGQEARLRCSPMKGHSHVYWYRQLPEEGLKFMVYLQKENIIDESGMPKERFSAEFPKEGPSILRIQQVVRGDSAAYFCASSPTAGLPYNEQFFGPGTRLTVL.

This clonotype was counted at least ten times. The V call is TRBV5-1, the J call TRBJ2-1, with TRBD2 as a possible D gene (5 bases). CDR1 SGHRS and CDR2 YFSETQ come from the germline V gene. V shed 0 bases and J shed 6 bases, with 22 bases lying between them. CDR3 length: 18 residues. This chain's CDR3 is CASSLALPQESGSNEQFF. The DNA for the CDR3 is TGCGCCAGCAGCTTGGCCCTCCCCCAAGAAAGTGGGAGCAATGAGCAGTTCTTC.

Concerning this clonotype itself: It may be a read error: a sequence one base away is much more abundant. The chain carries TRBV5-1 and TRBJ2-5, with a possible D match to TRBD2 (6 bases). CDR3 length: 14 residues. Germline V CDR1 and CDR2: SGHRS, YFSETQ. In nucleotides, the CDR3 is TGCGCCAGCAGCTTCTGGGGAGGTCAAGAGACCCGGTACTTC. This gives the protein CASSFWGGQETRYF.

The J gene is TRBJ2-1, the V gene TRBV11-2; 8 bases are a match to TRBD1. V was clipped by 3 bases and J by 7 bases; unmatched bases: 11. The germline V gene encodes CDR1 SGHAT and CDR2 FQNNGV. The CDR3 has 16 amino acids. In DNA, the CDR3 is TGTGCCAGCAGCTTTATCAGGGGGCGCAGGGCGAATGAGCAGTTCTTC. Protein product: CASSFIRGRRANEQFF.

This clonotype was seen many times. The rearrangement joins TRBV28 to TRBJ2-1; 8 bases line up with TRBD2. This CDR3 contains 16 residues. Losses at the gene ends were 5 bases for V and 7 bases for J; bases not matched to a gene: 13. Germline V CDR1 and CDR2: MDHEN, SYDVKM. The CDR3 DNA reads TGTGCCAGCAGTAGCGGGAGTAATTTTGCGCATAATGAGCAGTTCTTC. It codes for CASSSGSNFAHNEQFF.

This clonotype was found a few times. The rearrangement joins TRBV20-1 to TRBJ1-1, with 7 bases fitting TRBD1. Looked up from germline, CDR1 is DFQATT and CDR2 is SNEGSKA (reference sequence). J lost 0 bases, V lost 5 bases, and 3 bases had no gene match. The CDR3 contains 13 residues. In nucleotides, the CDR3 is TGCAGTGCTGGGGGACAGATGAACACTGAAGCTTTCTTT. Its protein is CSAGGQMNTEAFF.